Sequencing of this T cell receptor (beta chain) was carried out in a study of spatial heterogeneity in lung cancer. This clonotype was recorded at least ten times. Its target is unknown. The CDR3 covers 13 residues. Trimming cost V 5 bases and J 4 bases; bases outside gene matches: 2. Germline CDR1 reads DFQATT; CDR2 reads SNEGSKA (reference sequence). Time point in this sample: sample taken at primary tumor resection. Donation came from some 73 patients with untreated early-stage non-small cell lung cancer. TCRdb analysed the 5' RACE reads with MiXCR anew, one entry per CDR3 protein. The sample lists 20,000 to 30,000 distinct CDR3 sequences, under 9% occurring once. General study points: The study found that expanded intratumoral alpha and beta TCR counts tracked tumor mutation counts.

This clonotype originated in a male donor with early-stage non-small cell lung cancer. The sample here was lung tumor tissue, taken at surgery. The rearrangement uses TRBV20-1 and TRBJ1-3, with 10 bases matching TRBD1. In DNA, the CDR3 is TGCAGTGCTGGGGACAGGGGAGGAAACACCATATATTTT. This gives the protein CSAGDRGGNTIYF.